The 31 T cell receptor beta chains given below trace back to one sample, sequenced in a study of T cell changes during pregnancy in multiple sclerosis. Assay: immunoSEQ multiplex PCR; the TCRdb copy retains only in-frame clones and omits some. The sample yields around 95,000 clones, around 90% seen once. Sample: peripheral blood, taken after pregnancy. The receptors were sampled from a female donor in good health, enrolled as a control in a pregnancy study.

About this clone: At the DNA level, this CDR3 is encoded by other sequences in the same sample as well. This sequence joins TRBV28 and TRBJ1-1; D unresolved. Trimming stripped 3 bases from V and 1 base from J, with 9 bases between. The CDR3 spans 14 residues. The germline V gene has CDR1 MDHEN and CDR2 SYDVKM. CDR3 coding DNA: TGTGCCAGCAGTTTCCCAACACGGAACACTGAAGCTTTCTTT. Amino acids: CASSFPTRNTEAFF.

This chain's CDR3 is CASSEAPGISQPQHF. The CDR3 DNA follows: TGTGCCAGCAGTGAAGCACCGGGAATCAGTCAGCCCCAGCATTTT. The genes are TRBV2 and TRBJ1-5; D gene ambiguous. Trimming pared 0 bases from V and 6 bases from J, leaving 12 bases between. This CDR3 has 15 amino acids. The germline gives CDR1 SNHLY, CDR2 FYNNEI.

CDR3 sequence (DNA): TGTGCCAGCTCACCACCGGTCCAGTATGGCTACACCTTC. Its translation is CASSPPVQYGYTF. The gene calls are TRBV18 and TRBJ1-2, with no clear D. Germline CDR1 and CDR2: KGHSH and LQKENI. CDR3 length equals 13 residues. The V end lost 0 bases, the J end lost 5 bases, and 7 bases lay between the germline ends.

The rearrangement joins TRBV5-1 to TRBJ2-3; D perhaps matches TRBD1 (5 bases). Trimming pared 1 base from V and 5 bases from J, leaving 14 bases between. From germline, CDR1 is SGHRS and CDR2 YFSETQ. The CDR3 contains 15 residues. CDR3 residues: CASSLYAGAQDTQYF. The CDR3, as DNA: TGCGCCAGCAGCTTGTACGCTGGGGCCCAAGATACGCAGTATTTT.

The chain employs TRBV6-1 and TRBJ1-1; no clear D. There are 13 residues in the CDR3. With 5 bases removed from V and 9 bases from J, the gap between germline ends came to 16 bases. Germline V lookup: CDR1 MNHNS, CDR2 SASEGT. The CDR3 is CASSPRLLAQAFF. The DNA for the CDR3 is TGTGCCAGCAGTCCCCGGTTGTTAGCTCAAGCTTTCTTT.

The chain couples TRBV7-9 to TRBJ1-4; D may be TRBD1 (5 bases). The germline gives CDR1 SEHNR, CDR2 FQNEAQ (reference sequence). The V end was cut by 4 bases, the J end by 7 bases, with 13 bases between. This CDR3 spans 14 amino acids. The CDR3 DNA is TGTGCCAGCAGCTCAGCCCTCGGGGGTGAAAAACTGTTTTTT. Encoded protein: CASSSALGGEKLFF. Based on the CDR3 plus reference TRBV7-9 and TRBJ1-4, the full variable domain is DTGVSQNPRHKITKRGQNVTFRCDPISEHNRLYWYRQTLGQGPEFLTYFQNEAQLEKSRLLSDRFSAERPKGSFSTLEIQRTEQGDSAMYLCASSSALGGEKLFFGSGTQLSVL.

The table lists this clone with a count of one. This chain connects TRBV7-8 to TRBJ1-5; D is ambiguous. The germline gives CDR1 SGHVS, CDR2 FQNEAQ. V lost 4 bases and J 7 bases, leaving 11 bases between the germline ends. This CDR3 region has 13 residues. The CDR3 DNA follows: TGTGCCAGCAGCTCCGATGAGAGGCAGCCCCAGCATTTT. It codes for CASSSDERQPQHF.

The CDR3 DNA reads TGCGCCAGCAGCCCGCCTGGGACAATAAATTCACCCCTCCACTTT. Its protein product is CASSPPGTINSPLHF. V usage is TRBV5-1 and J usage is TRBJ1-6; TRBD1 is a possible D gene (6 bases). V was shortened by 4 bases and J by 7 bases, with 15 bases between the two germline ends. The germline CDR1 and CDR2 sequences are SGHRS and YFSETQ. This CDR3 is 15 amino acids long.

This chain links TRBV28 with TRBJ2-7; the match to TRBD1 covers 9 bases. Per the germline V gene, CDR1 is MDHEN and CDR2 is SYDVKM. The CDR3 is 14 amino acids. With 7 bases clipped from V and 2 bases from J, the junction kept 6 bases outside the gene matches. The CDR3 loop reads CASKGQGTPYEQYF. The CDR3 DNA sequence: TGTGCCAGCAAAGGACAGGGGACCCCCTACGAGCAGTACTTC.

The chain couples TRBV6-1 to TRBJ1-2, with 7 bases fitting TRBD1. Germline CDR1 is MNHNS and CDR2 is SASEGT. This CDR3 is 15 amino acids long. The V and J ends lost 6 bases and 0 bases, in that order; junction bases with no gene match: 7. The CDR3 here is CASRLGQPSNYGYTF. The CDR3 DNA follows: TGTGCCAGCAGGTTGGGACAGCCGTCTAACTATGGCTACACCTTC.

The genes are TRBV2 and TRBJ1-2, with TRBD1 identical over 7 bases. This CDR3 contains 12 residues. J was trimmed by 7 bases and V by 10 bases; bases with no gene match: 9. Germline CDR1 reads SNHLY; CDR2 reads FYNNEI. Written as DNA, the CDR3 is TGTGCCATCCAGGACAGGCGAGCTGGCTACACCTTC. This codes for CAIQDRRAGYTF.

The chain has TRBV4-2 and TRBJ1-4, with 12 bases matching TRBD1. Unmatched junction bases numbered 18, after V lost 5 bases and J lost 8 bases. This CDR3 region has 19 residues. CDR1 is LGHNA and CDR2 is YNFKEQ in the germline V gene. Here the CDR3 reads CASSSRAQGQGARKEKLFF. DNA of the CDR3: TGTGCCAGCAGCTCGAGGGCCCAGGGACAGGGGGCGCGAAAGGAAAAACTGTTTTTT.

CDR3 residues: CASEREHGANVLTF. CDR3 nucleotides: TGCGCCAGCGAGAGGGAGCACGGGGCCAACGTCCTGACTTTC. V and J are TRBV4-1 and TRBJ2-6; tentatively, D is TRBD2 (5 bases). From germline, CDR1 is MGHRA and CDR2 YSYEKL. The CDR3 consists of 14 residues. Trimming removed 8 bases from V and 4 bases from J, with 12 bases in between.

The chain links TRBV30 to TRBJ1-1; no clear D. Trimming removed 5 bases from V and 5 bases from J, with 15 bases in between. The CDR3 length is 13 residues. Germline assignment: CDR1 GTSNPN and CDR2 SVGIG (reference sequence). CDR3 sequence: CAWDRVPGTEAFF. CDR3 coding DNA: TGTGCCTGGGACCGGGTGCCGGGGACTGAAGCTTTCTTT.

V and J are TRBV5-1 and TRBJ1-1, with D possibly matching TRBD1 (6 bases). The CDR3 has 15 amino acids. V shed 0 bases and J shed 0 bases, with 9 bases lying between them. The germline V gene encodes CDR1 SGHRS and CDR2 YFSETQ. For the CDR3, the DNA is TGCGCCAGCAGCTTGGAGGCAGGGGTGAACACTGAAGCTTTCTTT. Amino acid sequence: CASSLEAGVNTEAFF.

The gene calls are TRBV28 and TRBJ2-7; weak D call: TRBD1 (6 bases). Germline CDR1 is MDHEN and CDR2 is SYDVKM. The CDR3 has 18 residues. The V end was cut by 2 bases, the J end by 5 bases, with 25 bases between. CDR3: CASSLMFPPPWGHNEQYF. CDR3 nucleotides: TGTGCCAGCAGTTTAATGTTCCCCCCCCCGTGGGGGCACAACGAGCAGTACTTC.

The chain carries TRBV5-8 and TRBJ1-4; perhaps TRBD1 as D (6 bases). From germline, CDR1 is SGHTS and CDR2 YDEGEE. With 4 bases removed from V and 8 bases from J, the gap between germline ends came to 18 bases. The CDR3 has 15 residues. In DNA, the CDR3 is TGTGCCAGCAGCCAGCGCGGGGGGCTGGTAGAAAAACTGTTTTTT. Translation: CASSQRGGLVEKLFF.

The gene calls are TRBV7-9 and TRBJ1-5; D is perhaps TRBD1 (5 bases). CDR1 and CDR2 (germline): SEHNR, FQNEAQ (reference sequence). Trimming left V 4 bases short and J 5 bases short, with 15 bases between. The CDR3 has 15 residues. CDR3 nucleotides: TGTGCCAGCAGCTCGGGGGGGGTGGGGGATCAGCCCCAGCATTTT. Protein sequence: CASSSGGVGDQPQHF.

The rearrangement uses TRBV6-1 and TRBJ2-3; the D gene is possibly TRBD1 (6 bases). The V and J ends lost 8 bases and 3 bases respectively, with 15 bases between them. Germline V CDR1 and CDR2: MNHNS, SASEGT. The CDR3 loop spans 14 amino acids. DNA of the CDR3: TGTGCCAGCTGCCCAGGGGTGCCTACAGATACGCAGTATTTT. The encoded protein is CASCPGVPTDTQYF.

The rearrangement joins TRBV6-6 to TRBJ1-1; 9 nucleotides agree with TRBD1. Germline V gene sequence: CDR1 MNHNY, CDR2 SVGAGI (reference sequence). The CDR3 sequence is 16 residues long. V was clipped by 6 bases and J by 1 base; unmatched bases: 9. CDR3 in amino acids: CASSPGQGLGNTEAFF. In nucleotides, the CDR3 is TGTGCCAGCAGCCCGGGACAGGGATTGGGGAACACTGAAGCTTTCTTT.

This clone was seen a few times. The chain's CDR3 is CASTTGADYGYTF. CDR3 coding DNA: TGTGCCAGTACCACAGGGGCTGACTATGGCTACACCTTC. This chain joins TRBV19 and TRBJ1-2; 7 bases align to TRBD1. This CDR3 contains 13 residues. Per the germline V gene, CDR1 is LNHDA and CDR2 is SQIVND (reference sequence). J was trimmed by 3 bases and V by 7 bases; bases with no gene match: 5. The entire variable domain, with the rest obtained from reference TRBV19 and TRBJ1-2, is as follows: DGGITQSPKYLFRKEGQNVTLSCEQNLNHDAMYWYRQDPGQGLRLIYYSQIVNDFQKGDIAEGYSVSREKKESFPLTVTSAQKNPTAFYLCASTTGADYGYTFGSGTRLTVV.

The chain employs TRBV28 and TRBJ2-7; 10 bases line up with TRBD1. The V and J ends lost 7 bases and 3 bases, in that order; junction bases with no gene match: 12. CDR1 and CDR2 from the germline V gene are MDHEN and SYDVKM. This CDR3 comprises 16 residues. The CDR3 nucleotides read TGTGCCAGCATCCCGACGGGACAGGGGAAATACTACGAGCAGTACTTC. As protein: CASIPTGQGKYYEQYF.

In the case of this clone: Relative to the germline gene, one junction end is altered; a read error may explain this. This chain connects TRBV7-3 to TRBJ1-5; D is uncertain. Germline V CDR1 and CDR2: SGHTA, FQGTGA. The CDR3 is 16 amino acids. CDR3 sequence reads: CASSLTPGFRDQPQHF. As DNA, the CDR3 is TGTGCCAGCAGCCTAACCCCGGGGTTTAGAGATCAGCCCCAGCATTTT.

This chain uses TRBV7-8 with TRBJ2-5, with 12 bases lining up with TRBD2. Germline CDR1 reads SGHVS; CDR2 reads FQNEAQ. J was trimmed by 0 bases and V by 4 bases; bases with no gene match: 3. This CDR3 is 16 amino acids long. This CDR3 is CASSSRTSGNQETQYF. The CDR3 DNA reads TGTGCCAGCAGCTCTAGGACTAGCGGGAACCAAGAGACCCAGTACTTC.

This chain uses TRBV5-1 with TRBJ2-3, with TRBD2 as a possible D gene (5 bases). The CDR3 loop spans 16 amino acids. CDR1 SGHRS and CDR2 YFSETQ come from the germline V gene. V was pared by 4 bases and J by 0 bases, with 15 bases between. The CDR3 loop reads CASSIGVLSSTDTQYF. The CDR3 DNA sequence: TGCGCCAGCAGCATCGGGGTACTCTCTAGCACAGATACGCAGTATTTT.

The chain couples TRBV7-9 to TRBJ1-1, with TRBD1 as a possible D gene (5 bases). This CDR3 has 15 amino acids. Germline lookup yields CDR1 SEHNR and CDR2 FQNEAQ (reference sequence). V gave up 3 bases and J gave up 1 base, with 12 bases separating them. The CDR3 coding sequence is TGTGCCAGCAGCTTTGGTCCAGGGCCGAACACTGAAGCTTTCTTT. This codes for CASSFGPGPNTEAFF.

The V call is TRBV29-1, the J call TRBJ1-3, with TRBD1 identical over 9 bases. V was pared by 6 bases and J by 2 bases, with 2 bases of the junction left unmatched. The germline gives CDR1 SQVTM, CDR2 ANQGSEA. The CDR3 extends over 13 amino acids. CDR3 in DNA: TGCAGCGTGACAGGGGGTACTGGAAACACCATATATTTT. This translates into CSVTGGTGNTIYF. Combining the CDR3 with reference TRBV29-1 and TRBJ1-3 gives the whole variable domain SAVISQKPSRDICQRGTSLTIQCQVDSQVTMMFWYRQQPGQSLTLIATANQGSEATYESGFVIDKFPISRPNLTFSTLTVSNMSPEDSSIYLCSVTGGTGNTIYFGEGSWLTVV.

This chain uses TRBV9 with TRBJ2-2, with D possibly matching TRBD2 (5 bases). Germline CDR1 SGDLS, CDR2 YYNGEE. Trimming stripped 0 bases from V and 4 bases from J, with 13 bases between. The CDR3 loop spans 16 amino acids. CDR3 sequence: CASSVVSVTTTGELFF. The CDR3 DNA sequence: TGTGCCAGCAGCGTAGTTAGCGTGACTACCACCGGGGAGCTGTTTTTT.

The CDR3 DNA sequence: TGTGCCAGCATAACGGGACTAACGTACCAAGAGACCCAGTACTTC. Translation gives CASITGLTYQETQYF. V and J are TRBV21-1 and TRBJ2-5; the table's D call, TRBD2, has no DNA check behind it. TRBV21-1 represents a pseudogene. This CDR3 comprises 15 residues.

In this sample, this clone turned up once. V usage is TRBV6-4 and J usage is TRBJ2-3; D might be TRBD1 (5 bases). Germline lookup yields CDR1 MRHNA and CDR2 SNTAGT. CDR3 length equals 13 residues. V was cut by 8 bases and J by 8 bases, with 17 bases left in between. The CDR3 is CASRPDSRATQYF. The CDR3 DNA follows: TGTGCCAGCCGACCAGACAGTCGGGCTACGCAGTATTTT.

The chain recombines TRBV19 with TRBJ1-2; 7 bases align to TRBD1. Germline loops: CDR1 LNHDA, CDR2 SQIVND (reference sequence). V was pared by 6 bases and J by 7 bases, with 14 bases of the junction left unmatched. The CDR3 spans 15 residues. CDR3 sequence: CASSQNQGGRGGYTF. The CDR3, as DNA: TGTGCCAGTAGCCAAAACCAGGGGGGACGAGGTGGCTACACCTTC.